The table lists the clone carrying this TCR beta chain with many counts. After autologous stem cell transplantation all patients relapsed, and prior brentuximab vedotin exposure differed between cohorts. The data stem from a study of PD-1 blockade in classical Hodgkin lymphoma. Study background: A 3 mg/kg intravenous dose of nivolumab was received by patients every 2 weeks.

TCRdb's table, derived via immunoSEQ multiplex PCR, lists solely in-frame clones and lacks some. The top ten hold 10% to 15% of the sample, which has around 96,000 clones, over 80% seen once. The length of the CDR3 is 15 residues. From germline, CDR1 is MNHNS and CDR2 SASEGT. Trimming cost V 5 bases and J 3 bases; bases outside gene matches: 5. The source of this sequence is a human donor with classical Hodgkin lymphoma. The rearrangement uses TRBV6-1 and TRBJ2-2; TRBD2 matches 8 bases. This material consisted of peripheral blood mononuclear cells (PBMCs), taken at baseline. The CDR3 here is CASSFKREYTGELFF. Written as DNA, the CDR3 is TGTGCCAGCAGTTTCAAGCGGGAGTACACCGGGGAGCTGTTTTTT.